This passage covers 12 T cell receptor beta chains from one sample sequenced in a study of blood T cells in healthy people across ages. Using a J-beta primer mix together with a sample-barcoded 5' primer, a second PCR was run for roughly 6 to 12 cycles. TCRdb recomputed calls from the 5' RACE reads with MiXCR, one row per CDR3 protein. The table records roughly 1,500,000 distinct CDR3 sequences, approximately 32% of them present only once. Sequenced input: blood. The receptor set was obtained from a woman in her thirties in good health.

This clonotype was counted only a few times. CDR3 in amino acids: CSVAPSGGSQETQYF. The CDR3 coding sequence is TGCAGCGTTGCTCCTAGCGGGGGCAGCCAAGAGACCCAGTACTTC. V gene TRBV29-1 combines with J gene TRBJ2-5, with 10 bases aligning to TRBD2. The V gene's germline CDR1 is SQVTM and CDR2 ANQGSEA. The CDR3 has 15 amino acids. The trim removed 4 bases at V and 1 base at J, leaving 6 bases unmatched.

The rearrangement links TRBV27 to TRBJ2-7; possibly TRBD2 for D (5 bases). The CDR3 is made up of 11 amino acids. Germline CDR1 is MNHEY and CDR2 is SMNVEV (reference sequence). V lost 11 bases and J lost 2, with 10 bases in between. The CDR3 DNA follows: TGTGCCGCGGGTTTAACCTACGAGCAGTACTTC. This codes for CAAGLTYEQYF.

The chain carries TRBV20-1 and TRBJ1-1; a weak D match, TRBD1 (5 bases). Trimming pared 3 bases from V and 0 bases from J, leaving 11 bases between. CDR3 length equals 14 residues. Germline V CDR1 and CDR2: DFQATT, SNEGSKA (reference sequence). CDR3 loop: CSASRDGMNTEAFF. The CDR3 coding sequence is TGCAGTGCTAGCCGGGACGGAATGAACACTGAAGCTTTCTTT.

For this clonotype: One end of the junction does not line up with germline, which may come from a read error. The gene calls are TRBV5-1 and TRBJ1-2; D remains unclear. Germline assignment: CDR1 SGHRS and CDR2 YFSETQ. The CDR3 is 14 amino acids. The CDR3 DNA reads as TGCGCCAGCAGGACCAACACAGTAAACTATGGCAACACCTTC. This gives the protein CASRTNTVNYGNTF.

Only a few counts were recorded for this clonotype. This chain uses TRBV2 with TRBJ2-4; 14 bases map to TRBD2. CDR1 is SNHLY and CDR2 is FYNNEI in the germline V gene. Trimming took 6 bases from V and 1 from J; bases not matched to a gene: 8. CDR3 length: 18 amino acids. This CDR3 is CASRLTSGGAKAKNIQYF. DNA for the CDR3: TGTGCCAGCAGGCTGACTAGCGGGGGGGCTAAGGCCAAAAACATTCAGTACTTC. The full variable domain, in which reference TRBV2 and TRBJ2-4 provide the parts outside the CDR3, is EPEVTQTPSHQVTQMGQEVILRCVPISNHLYFYWYRQILGQKVEFLVSFYNNEISEKSEIFDDQFSVERPDGSNFTLKIRSTKLEDSAMYFCASRLTSGGAKAKNIQYFGAGTRLSVL.

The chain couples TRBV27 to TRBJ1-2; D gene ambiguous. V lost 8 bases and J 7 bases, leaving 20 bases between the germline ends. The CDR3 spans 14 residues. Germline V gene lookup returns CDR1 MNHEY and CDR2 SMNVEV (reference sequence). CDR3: CASRGRGTPGGYTF. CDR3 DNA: TGTGCCAGCCGCGGGCGGGGAACCCCCGGTGGCTACACCTTC.

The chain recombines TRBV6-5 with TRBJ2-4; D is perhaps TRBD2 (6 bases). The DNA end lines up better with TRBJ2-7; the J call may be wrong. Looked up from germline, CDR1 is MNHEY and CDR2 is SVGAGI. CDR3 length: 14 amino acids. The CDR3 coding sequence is TGTGCCAGCAGTTACCGGGACTTAAACTACGAGCAGTACTTC. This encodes CASSYRDLNYEQYF.

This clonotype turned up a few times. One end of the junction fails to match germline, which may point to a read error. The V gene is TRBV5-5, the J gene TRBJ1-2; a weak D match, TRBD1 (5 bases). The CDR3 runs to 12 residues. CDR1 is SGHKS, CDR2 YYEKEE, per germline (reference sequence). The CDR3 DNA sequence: TGTACCAGCAGCCTAGGAACAGGCTCCGGCACCTTC. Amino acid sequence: CTSSLGTGSGTF.

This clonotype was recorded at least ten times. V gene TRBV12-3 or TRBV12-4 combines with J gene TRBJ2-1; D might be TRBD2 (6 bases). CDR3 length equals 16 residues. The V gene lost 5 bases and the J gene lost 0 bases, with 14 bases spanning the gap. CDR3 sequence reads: CASSPGRDSSYNEQFF. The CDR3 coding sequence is TGTGCCAGCAGTCCCGGCAGGGACTCCTCCTACAATGAGCAGTTCTTC.

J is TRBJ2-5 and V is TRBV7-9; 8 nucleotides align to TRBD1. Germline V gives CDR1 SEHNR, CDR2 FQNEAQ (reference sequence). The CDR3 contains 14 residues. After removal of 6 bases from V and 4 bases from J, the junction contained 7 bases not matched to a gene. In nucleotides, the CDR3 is TGTGCCAGCAGAACCGACAGGGGAGGAGAGACCCAGTACTTC. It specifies CASRTDRGGETQYF. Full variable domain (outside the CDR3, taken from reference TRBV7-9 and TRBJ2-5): DTGVSQNPRHKITKRGQNVTFRCDPISEHNRLYWYRQTLGQGPEFLTYFQNEAQLEKSRLLSDRFSAERPKGSFSTLEIQRTEQGDSAMYLCASRTDRGGETQYFGPGTRLLVL.

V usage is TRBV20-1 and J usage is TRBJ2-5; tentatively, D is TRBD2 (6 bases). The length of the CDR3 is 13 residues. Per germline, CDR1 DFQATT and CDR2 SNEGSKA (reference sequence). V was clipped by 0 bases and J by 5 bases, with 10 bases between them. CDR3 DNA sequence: TGCAGTGCTAGAGAGGTGGCGGGGGAGACCCAGTACTTC. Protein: CSAREVAGETQYF.

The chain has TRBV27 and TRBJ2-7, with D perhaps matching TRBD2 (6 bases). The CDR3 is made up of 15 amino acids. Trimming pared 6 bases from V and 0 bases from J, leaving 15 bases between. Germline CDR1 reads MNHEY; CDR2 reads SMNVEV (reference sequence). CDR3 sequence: CASSHDHGGSYEQYF. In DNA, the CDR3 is TGTGCCAGCAGCCACGATCACGGGGGCTCCTACGAGCAGTACTTC.